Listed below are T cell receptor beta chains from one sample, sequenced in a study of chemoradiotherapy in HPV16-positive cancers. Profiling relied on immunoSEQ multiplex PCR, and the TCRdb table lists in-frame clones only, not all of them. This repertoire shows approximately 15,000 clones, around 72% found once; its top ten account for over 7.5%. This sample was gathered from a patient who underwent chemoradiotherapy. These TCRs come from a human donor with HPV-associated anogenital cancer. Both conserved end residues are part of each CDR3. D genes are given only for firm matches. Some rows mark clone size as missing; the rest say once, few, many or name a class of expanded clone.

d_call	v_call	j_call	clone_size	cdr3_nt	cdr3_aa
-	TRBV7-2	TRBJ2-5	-	TGTGCCAGCAGCTTAAGCCGGCCCGGGGAGACCCAGTACTTC	CASSLSRPGETQYF
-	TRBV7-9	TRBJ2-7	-	TGTGCCAGCAGCTTAGCGGGGAGCTCCTACGAGCAGTACTTC	CASSLAGSSYEQYF
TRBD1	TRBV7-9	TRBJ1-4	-	TGTGCCAGCAGTGTCGGACAGGGTAATGAAAAACTGTTTTTT	CASSVGQGNEKLFF
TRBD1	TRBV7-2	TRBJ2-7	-	TGTGCCAGCACCTCCTCAGGGGGCTACGAGCAGTACTTC	CASTSSGGYEQYF
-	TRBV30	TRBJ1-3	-	TGTGCCTGGAGTCTCTCCCTCGTTGGAAACACCATATATTTT	CAWSLSLVGNTIYF
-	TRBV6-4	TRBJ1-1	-	TGTGCCAGCAGTGCTTCCCTAAGGACTGGGGCTTTCTTT	CASSASLRTGAFF
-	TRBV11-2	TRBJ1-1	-	TGTGCCAGCAGCTTAGTACGGAGCGGGAACACTGAAGCTTTCTTT	CASSLVRSGNTEAFF
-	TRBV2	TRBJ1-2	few	TGTGCCAGCTCTCCCGAAGCGGGCTACACCTTC	CASSPEAGYTF
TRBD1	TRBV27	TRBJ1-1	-	TGTGCCAGCAGTGACAGGGTAATAAGCACTGAAGCTTTCTTT	CASSDRVISTEAFF
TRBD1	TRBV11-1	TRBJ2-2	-	TGTGCCAGCAGCTTATGGGACAGGGGTGGCACCGGGGAGCTGTTTTTT	CASSLWDRGGTGELFF
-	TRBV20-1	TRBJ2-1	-	TGCAGTGCTTTAGACTACAATGAGCAGTTCTTC	CSALDYNEQFF
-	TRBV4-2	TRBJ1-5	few	TGTGCCAGCAGCCAGGGGACGGCGATCGATCAGCCCCAGCATTTT	CASSQGTAIDQPQHF
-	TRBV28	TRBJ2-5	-	TGTGCCAGCAGTTTAGTCTCGAAGACCCAGTACTTC	CASSLVSKTQYF
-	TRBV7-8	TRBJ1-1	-	TGTGCCAGCAGCCCGGCTGAGGGGCCGAACACTGAAGCTTTCTTT	CASSPAEGPNTEAFF
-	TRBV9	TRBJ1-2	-	TGTGCCAGCAGCGTCGGTGGCGCGGATGGCTACACCTTC	CASSVGGADGYTF
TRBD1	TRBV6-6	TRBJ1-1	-	TGTGCCAGCAGGGCCGGGACAGGAACGATGAACACTGAAGCTTTCTTT	CASRAGTGTMNTEAFF
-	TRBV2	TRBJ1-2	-	TGTGCCAGCACAAGACAGAACTATGGCTACACCTTC	CASTRQNYGYTF
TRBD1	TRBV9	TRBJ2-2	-	TGTGCCAGCAGCCCATGGGGAGGGACAGGGGCTGAGGACACCGGGGAGCTGTTTTTT	CASSPWGGTGAEDTGELFF
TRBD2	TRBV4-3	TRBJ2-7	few	TGCGCCAGCAGCCTTGGGACTAGCGGGGGCTACGAGCAGTACTTC	CASSLGTSGGYEQYF
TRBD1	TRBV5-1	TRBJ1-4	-	TGCGCCAGCAGACCCGGACAGGTTGAAAAACTGTTTTTT	CASRPGQVEKLFF
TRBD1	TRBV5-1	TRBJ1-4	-	TGCGCCAGCAGAGGGGGACAGGGGTTTAATGAAAAACTGTTTTTT	CASRGGQGFNEKLFF
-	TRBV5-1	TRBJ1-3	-	TGCGCCAGCAGCGAGGGGAGCAGCTCTGGAAACACCATATATTTT	CASSEGSSSGNTIYF
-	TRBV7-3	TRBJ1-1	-	TGTGCCAGCAGCTTGCCTCCCAGTGCTGTAGCTTTCTTT	CASSLPPSAVAFF
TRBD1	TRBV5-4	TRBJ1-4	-	TGTGCCAGCAGCTCATCAGGGGGCCCTAATGAAAAACTGTTTTTT	CASSSSGGPNEKLFF
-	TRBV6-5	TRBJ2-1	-	TGTGCCAGCAGTAACCTACAGGGAGGCAATGAGCAGTTCTTC	CASSNLQGGNEQFF
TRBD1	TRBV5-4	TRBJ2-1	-	TGTGCCAGCAGCCCTAGGGCAGGGGGCTCCTACAATGAGCAGTTCTTC	CASSPRAGGSYNEQFF
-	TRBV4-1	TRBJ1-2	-	TGCGCCAGCAGCCAAGGCCAGGGTAATTCCGACTATGGCTACACCTTC	CASSQGQGNSDYGYTF
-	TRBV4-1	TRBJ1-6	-	TGCGCCAGCAGCCAAGGCGGCAGCAATTATAATTCACCCCTCCACTTT	CASSQGGSNYNSPLHF
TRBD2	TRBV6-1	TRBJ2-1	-	TGTGCCAGCAAAACCGAGTGGGGGGGAGAACAGTTCTTC	CASKTEWGGEQFF
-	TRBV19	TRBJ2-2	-	TGTGCCAGTAGTATTAGGGGGGGGATCGCCGGGGAGCTGTTTTTT	CASSIRGGIAGELFF
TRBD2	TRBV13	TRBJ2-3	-	TGTGCCAGCAGCACTTCTAGCGGGGAGATCTCCGATACGCAGTATTTT	CASSTSSGEISDTQYF
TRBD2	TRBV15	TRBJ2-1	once	TGTGCCACCAGCAGAGATCTTCGGCTAGCGGTAATTCAGTTCTTC	CATSRDLRLAVIQFF
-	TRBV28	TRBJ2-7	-	TGTGCCAGCAGTTTATCTGCCGGAACCTACGAGCAGTACTTC	CASSLSAGTYEQYF
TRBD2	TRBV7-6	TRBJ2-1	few	TGTGCCAGCAGCTTAGCGGTACTAGCGGGGCAACGGTATGAGCAGTTCTTC	CASSLAVLAGQRYEQFF
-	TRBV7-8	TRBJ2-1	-	TGTGCCAGCAGCTACCCTCGGGCAGGGAATCTTATGAGTATGCAATACAATGAGCAGTTCTTC	CASSYPRAGNLMSMQYNEQFF